One and the same sample provided the 9 T cell receptor beta chains below, sequenced in a study of cytomegalovirus exposure and HLA in healthy donors. PCR amplification relied on 60 Vbeta primers (plus 13 Jbeta primers). The protocol was immunoSEQ multiplex PCR, while the TCRdb copy is restricted to in-frame clones and leaves out a portion. The sample lists over 120,000 clones, more than 75% occurring once. Sequenced: PBMCs. These receptors came from a female donor in good health and CMV-seronegative.

The CDR3 loop is CATSLRSSYEQYF. CDR3 sequence (DNA): TGTGCCACCTCCCTGAGGAGCTCCTACGAGCAGTACTTC. V is TRBV28 and J is TRBJ2-7; D not resolved. CDR3 length: 13 amino acids. The germline V and J ends were trimmed by 10 bases and 0 bases, with 13 bases remaining between them. Germline lookup yields CDR1 MDHEN and CDR2 SYDVKM.

This sequence joins TRBV7-8 and TRBJ1-2, with TRBD1 matching over 9 bases. The CDR3 runs to 13 residues. Germline CDR1 reads SGHVS; CDR2 reads FQNEAQ. J lost 8 bases, V lost 5 bases, and 6 bases had no gene match. The CDR3 region has the DNA TGTGCCAGCAGCCCGACAGGGGGAAACGGCTACACCTTC. Protein product: CASSPTGGNGYTF.

The CDR3 sequence is CAISDLDSYSPLHF. The CDR3 bases are TGTGCCATCAGTGACCTCGACAGCTACTCACCCCTCCACTTT. The chain links TRBV10-3 to TRBJ1-6; D is possibly TRBD1 (5 bases). The V gene lost 3 bases and the J gene lost 10 bases, with 13 bases spanning the gap. Germline values: CDR1 ENHRY, CDR2 SYGVKD. The CDR3 runs to 14 residues.

Comment on this clone: The missing conserved phenylalanine or tryptophan at the end of this CDR3 makes a read error likely. The gene calls are TRBV10-2 and TRBJ1-1; weak D call: TRBD1 (5 bases). CDR3 length: 14 amino acids. V lost 3 bases to trimming and J lost 3 bases, with 11 bases between them. Germline assignment: CDR1 WSHSY and CDR2 SAAADI. The CDR3 DNA is TGCGCCAGCAGTGACAGGGTTCGGGACACTGAAGCTTTCTCT. Residues: CASSDRVRDTEAFS.

The rearrangement links TRBV28 to TRBJ1-3; D possibly corresponds to TRBD1 (5 bases). The germline gives CDR1 MDHEN, CDR2 SYDVKM. There are 16 residues in the CDR3. V lost 5 bases, J lost 2 bases, and 16 bases lay in between. The CDR3 reads CASSPSQGLAGNTIYF. Written as DNA, the CDR3 is TGTGCCAGCAGTCCAAGTCAGGGATTAGCTGGAAACACCATATATTTT.

This clone has just one count. The chain has TRBV28 and TRBJ2-5, with 9 bases that match TRBD1. The trim removed 5 bases at V and 5 bases at J, leaving 12 bases unmatched. CDR1 and CDR2 from the germline V gene are MDHEN and SYDVKM. The CDR3 covers 16 residues. CDR3 DNA: TGTGCCAGCAGTGGCCCGGGACAGGGTATGTGGGAGACCCAGTACTTC. This sequence encodes CASSGPGQGMWETQYF. Drawing the rest from reference TRBV28 and TRBJ2-5, the complete variable domain is DVKVTQSSRYLVKRTGEKVFLECVQDMDHENMFWYRQDPGLGLRLIYFSYDVKMKEKGDIPEGYSVSREKKERFSLILESASTNQTSMYLCASSGPGQGMWETQYFGPGTRLLVL.

The V call is TRBV6-1, the J call TRBJ2-7; 7 bases line up with TRBD1. With 0 bases clipped from V and 2 bases from J, the junction kept 7 bases outside the gene matches. The CDR3 loop spans 16 amino acids. Per germline, CDR1 MNHNS and CDR2 SASEGT. DNA of the CDR3: TGTGCCAGCAGTGAAGCTGGATCACAGGGGACCTACGAGCAGTACTTC. This codes for CASSEAGSQGTYEQYF.

The chain combines TRBV30 with TRBJ1-3; 7 bases match TRBD1. The trim removed 4 bases at V and 3 bases at J, leaving 3 bases unmatched. Germline V gives CDR1 GTSNPN, CDR2 SVGIG (reference sequence). The CDR3 runs to 13 residues. CDR3 protein: CAWTGDSGNTIYF. For the CDR3, the DNA is TGTGCCTGGACTGGGGACAGTGGAAACACCATATATTTT.

CDR3 region: CASSYRQVYEQYF. In nucleotides, the CDR3 is TGTGCCAGCAGCTACAGACAGGTTTACGAGCAGTACTTC. This sequence joins TRBV7-9 and TRBJ2-7; a possible D gene is TRBD1 (6 bases). The V and J ends lost 4 bases and 4 bases respectively, with 11 bases between them. Germline lookup yields CDR1 SEHNR and CDR2 FQNEAQ (reference sequence). This CDR3 has 13 amino acids. Variable domain in full (rest from reference TRBV7-9 and TRBJ2-7): DTGVSQNPRHKITKRGQNVTFRCDPISEHNRLYWYRQTLGQGPEFLTYFQNEAQLEKSRLLSDRFSAERPKGSFSTLEIQRTEQGDSAMYLCASSYRQVYEQYFGPGTRLTVT.